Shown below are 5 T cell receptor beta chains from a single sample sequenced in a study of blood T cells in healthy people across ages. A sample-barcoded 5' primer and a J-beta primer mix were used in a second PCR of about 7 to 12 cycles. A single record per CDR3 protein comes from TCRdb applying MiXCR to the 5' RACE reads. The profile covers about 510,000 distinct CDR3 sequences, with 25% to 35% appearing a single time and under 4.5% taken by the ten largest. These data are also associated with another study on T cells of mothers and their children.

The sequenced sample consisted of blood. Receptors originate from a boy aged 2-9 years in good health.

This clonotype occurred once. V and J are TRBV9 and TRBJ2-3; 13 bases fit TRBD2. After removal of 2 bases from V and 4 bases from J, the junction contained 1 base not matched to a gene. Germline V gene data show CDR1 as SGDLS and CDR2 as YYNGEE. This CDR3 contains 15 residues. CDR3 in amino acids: CASSVGLAGSDTQYF. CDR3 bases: TGTGCCAGCAGCGTGGGACTAGCGGGATCAGATACGCAGTATTTT.

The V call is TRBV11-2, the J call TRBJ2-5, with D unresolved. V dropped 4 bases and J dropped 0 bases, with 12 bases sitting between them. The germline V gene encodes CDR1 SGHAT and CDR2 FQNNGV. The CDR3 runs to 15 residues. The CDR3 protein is CASSYGWADQETQYF. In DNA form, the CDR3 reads TGTGCCAGCAGCTATGGGTGGGCGGACCAAGAGACCCAGTACTTC.

CDR3 sequence reads: CAWGGDMNTEAFF. Written as DNA, the CDR3 is TGTGCCTGGGGCGGAGACATGAACACTGAAGCTTTCTTT. The rearrangement joins TRBV30 to TRBJ1-1, with D hard to call. There are 13 residues in the CDR3. The germline gives CDR1 GTSNPN, CDR2 SVGIG (reference sequence). The ends were cut back, 5 bases at V and 0 bases at J, with 10 bases in the middle.

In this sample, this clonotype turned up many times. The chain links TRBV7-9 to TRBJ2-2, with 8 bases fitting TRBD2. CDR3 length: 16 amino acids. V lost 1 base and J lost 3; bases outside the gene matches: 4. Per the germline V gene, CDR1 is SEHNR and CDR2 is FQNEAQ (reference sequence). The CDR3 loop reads CASSLVVAGHTGELFF. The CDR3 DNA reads TGTGCCAGCAGCTTAGTAGTAGCGGGACACACCGGGGAGCTGTTTTTT.

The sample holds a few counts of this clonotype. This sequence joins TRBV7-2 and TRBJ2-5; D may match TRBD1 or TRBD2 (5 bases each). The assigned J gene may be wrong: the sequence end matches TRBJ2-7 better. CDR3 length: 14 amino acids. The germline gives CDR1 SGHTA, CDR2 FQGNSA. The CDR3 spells CASSLDRGVDEQYF. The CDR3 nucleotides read TGTGCCAGCAGCTTAGATAGAGGGGTGGACGAGCAGTACTTC.